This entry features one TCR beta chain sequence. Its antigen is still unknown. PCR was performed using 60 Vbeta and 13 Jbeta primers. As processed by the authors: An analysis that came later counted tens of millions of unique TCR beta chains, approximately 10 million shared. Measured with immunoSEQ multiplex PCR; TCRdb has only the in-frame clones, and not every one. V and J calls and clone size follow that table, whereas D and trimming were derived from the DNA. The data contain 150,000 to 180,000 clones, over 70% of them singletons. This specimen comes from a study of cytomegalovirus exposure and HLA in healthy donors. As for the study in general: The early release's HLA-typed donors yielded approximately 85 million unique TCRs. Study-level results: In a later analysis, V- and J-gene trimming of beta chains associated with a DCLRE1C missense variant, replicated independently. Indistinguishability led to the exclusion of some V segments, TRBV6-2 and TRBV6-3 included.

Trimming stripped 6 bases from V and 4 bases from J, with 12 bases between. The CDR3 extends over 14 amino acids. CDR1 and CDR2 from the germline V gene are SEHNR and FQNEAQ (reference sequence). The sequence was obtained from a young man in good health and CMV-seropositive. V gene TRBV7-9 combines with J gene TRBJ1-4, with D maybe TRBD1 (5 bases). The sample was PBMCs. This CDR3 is CASRSGGDNEKLFF. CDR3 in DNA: TGTGCCAGCAGATCCGGGGGAGATAATGAAAAACTGTTTTTT.